What follows are 27 T cell receptor beta chains derived from one specimen sequenced in a study of breast tumors, draining lymph nodes, adjacent tissues (dated by TCRdb to about 2016). The library was produced with multiplex PCR. Sequencing used an Illumina HiSeq 2000. TCRdb passed the public sequencing reads through fastp at Q25 and MiXCR, retaining productive beta sequences. Every distinct CDR3 protein forms one entry, paired with its most common genes and DNA. In this sample the table shows 11,000 or so distinct CDR3 sequences, around 36% of which occur a single time. More than 12% of the sample is in the top ten clones. Material: breast tumor tissue. The receptor source for this set is a female donor with breast cancer. Some clones in this sample may be carry-over from other donors' samples.

This CDR3 reads CASSEASSYNEQFF. CDR3 bases: TGCGCCAGCAGTGAGGCTAGCTCCTACAATGAGCAGTTCTTC. This chain connects TRBV10-1 to TRBJ2-1; D call uncertain. Per germline, CDR1 WNHNN and CDR2 SYGVQD (reference sequence). The CDR3 sequence is 14 residues long. Trimming shortened V by 2 bases and J by 0 bases, and 5 bases separated the two germline ends.

This clonotype has ten or more counts. This chain connects TRBV12-3 or TRBV12-4 to TRBJ2-1; 8 bases fit TRBD2. J was trimmed by 7 bases and V by 5 bases; bases with no gene match: 7. The CDR3 is made up of 14 amino acids. The CDR3 reads CASSDGTRGNEQFF. The CDR3 DNA sequence: TGTGCCAGCAGTGATGGGACTAGGGGAAATGAGCAGTTCTTC.

This clonotype has at least ten counts. V and J are TRBV7-2 and TRBJ2-3; D unresolved. The CDR3 extends over 12 amino acids. Germline V lookup: CDR1 SGHTA, CDR2 FQGNSA. The V end lost 4 bases, the J end lost 0 bases, and 2 bases lay between the germline ends. The CDR3, as DNA: TGTGCCAGCAGCTCCAGCACAGATACGCAGTATTTT. It encodes CASSSSTDTQYF.

In its sample, this clonotype ranks as medium-sized. The chain recombines TRBV5-1 with TRBJ2-5, with TRBD2 matching 8 bases. Germline CDR1 reads SGHRS; CDR2 reads YFSETQ. CDR3 length: 15 amino acids. Unmatched junction bases numbered 8, after V lost 0 bases and J lost 7 bases. The CDR3 nucleotides read TGCGCCAGCAGCTTGGACCTAAAAAGCGGGAGGACCCAGTACTTC. The encoded protein is CASSLDLKSGRTQYF.

The rearrangement links TRBV20-1 to TRBJ2-1, with TRBD2 matching 11 bases. V gave up 6 bases and J gave up 3 bases; unmatched junction bases: 7. CDR1 DFQATT and CDR2 SNEGSKA come from the germline V gene (reference sequence). This CDR3 region has 15 residues. The CDR3 sequence is CSAVLAGAVYNEQFF. The CDR3 DNA sequence: TGCAGTGCAGTACTAGCGGGAGCTGTCTACAATGAGCAGTTCTTC.

The rearrangement links TRBV2 to TRBJ2-7, with a possible D match to TRBD1 (5 bases). V was pared by 9 bases and J by 4 bases, with 16 bases between. The germline V gene encodes CDR1 SNHLY and CDR2 FYNNEI. This CDR3 has 13 amino acids. CDR3 loop: CASAASRGYEQYF. The CDR3 DNA sequence: TGTGCCAGTGCCGCATCTAGGGGTTACGAGCAGTACTTC.

This clonotype has ten or more counts. V usage is TRBV30 and J usage is TRBJ1-3; tentatively, D is TRBD1 (5 bases). The germline CDR1 and CDR2 sequences are GTSNPN and SVGIG (reference sequence). V shed 2 bases and J shed 0 bases, with 8 bases lying between them. This CDR3 region has 14 residues. CDR3 amino acids: CAWSPGLSGNTIYF. As DNA, the CDR3 is TGTGCCTGGAGTCCGGGGCTCTCTGGAAACACCATATATTTT.

The V call is TRBV5-1, the J call TRBJ2-7; 8 bases are a match to TRBD2. Losses at the gene ends were 5 bases for V and 1 base for J; bases not matched to a gene: 8. Germline V gene lookup returns CDR1 SGHRS and CDR2 YFSETQ. CDR3 length: 15 amino acids. CDR3 residues: CASRSGLAQSYEQYF. CDR3 in DNA: TGCGCCAGCAGGTCTGGACTAGCTCAGTCCTACGAGCAGTACTTC.

This clonotype was detected many times. The chain combines TRBV6-6 with TRBJ2-2; 8 bases fit TRBD1. From germline, CDR1 is MNHNY and CDR2 SVGAGI (reference sequence). The trim removed 7 bases at V and 7 bases at J, leaving 11 bases unmatched. The CDR3 has 15 amino acids. The CDR3 protein is CASIKFQGAGGELFF. As DNA, the CDR3 is TGTGCCAGCATAAAATTCCAGGGGGCAGGCGGGGAGCTGTTTTTT.

This clonotype was seen once. The chain has TRBV7-2 and TRBJ1-2, with 8 bases fitting TRBD1. Losses at the gene ends were 5 bases for V and 5 bases for J; bases not matched to a gene: 7. Germline-derived CDR1 and CDR2 are SGHTA and FQGNSA. The CDR3 sequence is 14 residues long. CDR3: CASSTGTGAYGYTF. CDR3 coding DNA: TGTGCCAGCAGCACCGGGACAGGCGCTTATGGCTACACCTTC.

This chain connects TRBV7-2 to TRBJ2-7; 7 bases align to TRBD2. The CDR3 has 15 residues. Germline V gives CDR1 SGHTA, CDR2 FQGNSA. With 0 bases clipped from V and 6 bases from J, the junction kept 8 bases outside the gene matches. CDR3 region: CASSLALSGGGEQYF. The CDR3 DNA is TGTGCCAGCAGCTTAGCCCTCTCGGGAGGAGGCGAGCAGTACTTC.

A note on this clonotype: In this CDR3 the conserved last residue, phenylalanine or tryptophan, is missing, so a read error is likely. This chain uses TRBV4-1 with TRBJ2-1; 10 bases agree with TRBD2. This CDR3 has 15 residues. Germline V gene lookup returns CDR1 MGHRA and CDR2 YSYEKL. The CDR3 DNA reads TGTGCCAGCAGCCAAGATGTAGCGGGGGGCGATGAGCAGTTCTCC. Its protein product is CASSQDVAGGDEQFS.

The chain combines TRBV7-9 with TRBJ2-7; D possibly uses TRBD1 or TRBD2 (5 bases each). V was trimmed by 4 bases and J by 2 bases, leaving 15 bases between them. Germline V gives CDR1 SEHNR, CDR2 FQNEAQ (reference sequence). This CDR3 region has 15 residues. CDR3 residues: CASSSGTPIPYEQYF. DNA of the CDR3: TGTGCCAGCAGCTCGGGGACCCCTATCCCCTACGAGCAGTACTTC.

This clonotype occurred many times. The V call is TRBV12-3 or TRBV12-4, the J call TRBJ1-4, with no clear D. The CDR3 has 12 residues. Deletions cut 3 bases from V and 4 bases from J, with 3 bases between. The CDR3 loop is CASSFGNEKLFF. Written as DNA, the CDR3 is TGTGCCAGCAGTTTTGGTAATGAAAAACTGTTTTTT.

Judged by abundance, this clonotype is medium-sized. This chain uses TRBV4-1 with TRBJ2-7; D not certain. This CDR3 comprises 13 residues. Trimming took off 5 bases at V and 3 bases at J, with 11 bases between the two ends. From germline, CDR1 is MGHRA and CDR2 YSYEKL. The CDR3 region is CASSRTLDYEQYF. The DNA of the CDR3 is TGCGCCAGCAGCAGGACGCTAGACTACGAGCAGTACTTC.

Many counts were recorded for this clonotype. The chain employs TRBV30 and TRBJ2-1; 11 nucleotides align to TRBD2. This CDR3 is built from 15 residues. Trimming at V came to 5 bases and at J to 3 bases, leaving 6 bases not matched to a gene. CDR1 is GTSNPN and CDR2 is SVGIG in the germline V gene (reference sequence). For the CDR3, the DNA is TGTGCCTGGGCGTCGGGACTAGCGGACTACAATGAGCAGTTCTTC. Amino acids: CAWASGLADYNEQFF.

This rearrangement joins TRBV7-8 to TRBJ1-2; possible D gene TRBD1, 6 bases. Between the trimmed V and J ends, which lost 5 bases and 2 bases, there was a span of 9 bases. From germline, CDR1 is SGHVS and CDR2 FQNEAQ. CDR3 size: 13 residues. DNA for the CDR3: TGTGCCAGCAGCGGTCAGGGGAACTATGGCTACACCTTC. Amino acid sequence: CASSGQGNYGYTF.

This clonotype was detected a few times. A much larger clone sits a single nucleotide away, making a read error possible. The gene calls are TRBV5-5 and TRBJ1-6; tentatively, D is TRBD1 (6 bases). V lost 1 base and J lost 7, with 24 bases in between. CDR3 length equals 19 residues. Germline V gene data show CDR1 as SGHKS and CDR2 as YYEKEE (reference sequence). CDR3 sequence (DNA): TGTGCCAGCAGCTTGAGGGGGGGGGGGGGGGGCGAGTCCAATTCACCCCTCCACTTT. Translation gives CASSLRGGGGGESNSPLHF. Full variable domain (outside the CDR3, taken from reference TRBV5-5 and TRBJ1-6): DAGVTQSPTHLIKTRGQQVTLRCSPISGHKSVSWYQQVLGQGPQFIFQYYEKEERGRGNFPDRFSARQFPNYSSELNVNALLLGDSALYLCASSLRGGGGGESNSPLHFGNGTRLTVT.

The chain employs TRBV15 and TRBJ2-7; D is uncertain. Germline V gene lookup returns CDR1 LNHNV and CDR2 YYDKDF (reference sequence). The CDR3 runs to 14 residues. V was clipped by 1 base and J by 1 base, with 8 bases between them. The CDR3 coding sequence is TGTGCCACCAGCAGAGCGGGCAGGTCCTACGAGCAGTACTTC. This encodes CATSRAGRSYEQYF.

This clonotype was picked up many times. This rearrangement joins TRBV6-5 to TRBJ1-1, with 9 bases matching TRBD1. CDR1 is MNHEY, CDR2 SVGAGI, per germline. CDR3 length: 15 residues. J was trimmed by 5 bases and V by 5 bases; bases with no gene match: 9. CDR3: CASSPGGQGRTEAFF. CDR3 nucleotides: TGTGCCAGCAGTCCGGGGGGACAGGGTAGAACTGAAGCTTTCTTT.

Worth noting for this clonotype: One end of the junction varies from germline; a read error may be responsible. The chain joins TRBV5-6 to TRBJ2-7; a possible D gene is TRBD1 (6 bases). Germline lookup yields CDR1 SGHDT and CDR2 YYEEEE. This CDR3 comprises 13 residues. In DNA form, the CDR3 reads TGTGCCAGCAGCTTGGACAGGGTCTACGGGCAGTACTTC. Translated: CASSLDRVYGQYF.

As for this clonotype: This could be a read error, since a much larger clone is one nucleotide away. The V and J genes are TRBV19 and TRBJ2-7; D is uncertain. CDR1 is LNHDA and CDR2 is SQIVND in the germline V gene (reference sequence). The CDR3 spans 13 residues. The CDR3 loop reads CASSIERSYDQYF. The CDR3 DNA reads as TGTGCCAGTAGTATAGAACGGAGCTACGACCAGTACTTC.

The table lists this clonotype with many counts. The gene calls are TRBV5-5 and TRBJ1-4, with 10 bases aligning to TRBD1. The CDR3 covers 16 residues. The V segment lost 4 bases and the J segment 4 bases; nucleotides outside the gene matches: 7. Germline CDR1 SGHKS, CDR2 YYEKEE (reference sequence). CDR3 sequence (DNA): TGTGCCAGCAGCGGCGGGACAGGGGAGGTTAATGAAAAACTGTTTTTT. Its translation is CASSGGTGEVNEKLFF.

The chain has TRBV20-1 and TRBJ1-2; D ambiguous. This CDR3 region has 12 residues. Looked up from germline, CDR1 is DFQATT and CDR2 is SNEGSKA (reference sequence). V lost 6 bases and J 7 bases, leaving 15 bases between the germline ends. DNA of the CDR3: TGCAGTGCCAGCCAGGTACCTTTTGGCTACACCTTC. Its translation: CSASQVPFGYTF.

This clonotype rates as medium-sized (0.01 to 0.1%). CDR3 bases: TGCAGTGCTAGGGACAGGTTATACAATGAGCAGTTCTTC. This encodes CSARDRLYNEQFF. The V and J genes are TRBV20-1 and TRBJ2-1, with TRBD1 identical over 7 bases. This CDR3 contains 13 residues. Losses at the gene ends were 3 bases for V and 4 bases for J; bases not matched to a gene: 3. Germline CDR1 reads DFQATT; CDR2 reads SNEGSKA (reference sequence).

This clonotype is termed medium-sized. This chain uses TRBV5-1 with TRBJ2-3, with a possible D match to TRBD2 (6 bases). The CDR3 consists of 16 residues. The ends were cut back, 0 bases at V and 3 bases at J, with 14 bases in the middle. Germline V gene lookup returns CDR1 SGHRS and CDR2 YFSETQ. CDR3 residues: CASSLGGRTKTDTQYF. The CDR3 nucleotides are TGCGCCAGCAGCTTGGGTGGGCGGACTAAGACAGATACGCAGTATTTT.

The chain employs TRBV4-1 and TRBJ2-2; a weak D match, TRBD2 (6 bases). The germline V and J ends were trimmed by 1 base and 7 bases, with 13 bases remaining between them. The CDR3 loop spans 15 amino acids. The germline gives CDR1 MGHRA, CDR2 YSYEKL. Here the CDR3 reads CASSQAGTDIGELFF. CDR3 in DNA: TGCGCCAGCAGCCAAGCCGGGACTGACATCGGGGAGCTGTTTTTT.